This T cell receptor (beta chain) was documented in a study of T cell clones after liver transplantation. About the study: Three of the eight recipients were HCV-positive; the rest had non-autoimmune, non-viral transplant indications. At least one year of complete immunosuppression withdrawal without enzymes over twice normal defined tolerance. Timepoints were pre-transplant, pre-withdrawal, and after withdrawal was completed or failed.

Notes on this clone: Antigen: not known.

In germline, CDR1 is MDHEN, CDR2 SYDVKM. The CDR3 is made up of 17 amino acids. V dropped 2 bases and J dropped 0 bases, with 14 bases sitting between them. Only in-frame clones appear in the TCRdb table, and some are missing; sequencing was by immunoSEQ multiplex PCR. Among under 150,000 clones listed, approximately 90% were seen once. Findings and limits, study-wide: A significant post-transplant drop in circulating graft-donor-reactive CD4 TCRbeta sequences occurred in most of the 8 subjects.

Sequencing was performed on CD4+ T cells from blood, taken 12 months after liver transplant. The receptor was derived from a human patient who received a liver transplant. Some T cells could come from the graft donor. The J gene is TRBJ1-5, the V gene TRBV28; D is uncertain. CDR3 nucleotide sequence: TGTGCCAGCAGTTTAAGTAGCGGGCAGTATAGCAATCAGCCCCAGCATTTT. As protein: CASSLSSGQYSNQPQHF.